These 9 T cell receptor beta chains originate from one sample sequenced in a study of vaccination and CD4 T cells after COVID-19. Sequenced with the Oncomine TCR Beta short-read assay was DNA taken from cultured CD4+ T cells. TCRdb redid the calling of the PCR reads with MiXCR, one entry per CDR3 protein. This sample has 15,000 to 20,000 distinct CDR3 sequences, with 26% found just once. The treatment is: roughly 11-day PBMC culture with coronavirus spike peptide pools or control peptides (ViraFEST assay). No cognate antigen is known for these TCRs. Sequenced: cultured CD4+ T cells from blood. All receptors derive from a human donor with COVID-19.

Relative to its sample, this clonotype is medium-sized. This chain connects TRBV15 to TRBJ1-5; D remains unclear. V lost 5 bases and J lost 1, with 9 bases in between. This CDR3 contains 14 residues. Per the germline V gene, CDR1 is LNHNV and CDR2 is YYDKDF (reference sequence). CDR3 nucleotide sequence: TGTGCCACCAGCCCTGACGGAAGCAATCAGCCCCAGCATTTT. Translation: CATSPDGSNQPQHF.

The chain recombines TRBV5-5 with TRBJ2-1, with D unresolved. V was shortened by 6 bases and J by 8 bases, with 18 bases between the two germline ends. CDR1 and CDR2 (germline): SGHKS, YYEKEE (reference sequence). The CDR3 is made up of 14 amino acids. This CDR3 is CASTDQPIGDEQFF. The CDR3 nucleotides read TGTGCCAGCACCGACCAGCCTATTGGGGATGAGCAGTTCTTC.

The rearrangement links TRBV12-3 or TRBV12-4 to TRBJ2-7; tentatively, D is TRBD1 (6 bases). Trimming removed 5 bases from V and 2 bases from J, with 13 bases in between. The CDR3 contains 14 residues. The CDR3 nucleotides read TGTGCCAGCAGTACTAACAGGGATCCCTACGAGCAGTACTTC. It codes for CASSTNRDPYEQYF.

The rearrangement uses TRBV2 and TRBJ1-3; possible D gene TRBD1, 5 bases. The CDR3 extends over 15 amino acids. The V end lost 2 bases, the J end lost 0 bases, and 8 bases lay between the germline ends. The germline CDR1 and CDR2 sequences are SNHLY and FYNNEI. The CDR3 DNA reads TGTGCCAGCAGTGAACAGGGAGTCTCTGGAAACACCATATATTTT. Protein product: CASSEQGVSGNTIYF.

The sample holds a few counts of this clonotype. This chain connects TRBV7-6 to TRBJ2-2; 11 positions match TRBD2. In germline, CDR1 is SGHVS, CDR2 FNYEAQ. J lost 5 bases, V lost 5 bases, and 4 bases had no gene match. This CDR3 is built from 15 residues. This chain's CDR3 is CASSRPSGGTGELFF. The CDR3 nucleotides read TGTGCCAGCAGCAGGCCTAGCGGGGGGACCGGGGAGCTGTTTTTT. The full variable domain, its missing parts supplied by reference TRBV7-6 and TRBJ2-2, is GAGVSQSPRYKVTKRGQDVALRCDPISGHVSLYWYRQALGQGPEFLTYFNYEAQQDKSGLPNDRFSAERPEGSISTLTIQRTEQRDSAMYRCASSRPSGGTGELFFGEGSRLTVL.

V is TRBV2 and J is TRBJ2-7; no reliable D call. Germline V gives CDR1 SNHLY, CDR2 FYNNEI. This CDR3 region has 17 residues. Trimming stripped 4 bases from V and 2 bases from J, with 21 bases between. The CDR3 region has the DNA TGTGCCAGCAGTGGTTATACAGAGGACCGTGCTACCTACGAGCAGTACTTC. Residues: CASSGYTEDRATYEQYF.

This clonotype was recorded a few times. The rearrangement links TRBV6-5 to TRBJ2-7; no definite D call. Trimming took 0 bases from V and 7 from J, leaving 16 bases between them. CDR1 and CDR2 (germline): MNHEY, SVGAGI. The CDR3 is 15 amino acids. The CDR3 region is CASSYSSLTYWEQYF. CDR3 bases: TGTGCCAGCAGTTACTCGAGTCTAACCTATTGGGAGCAGTACTTC.

This clonotype qualifies as medium-sized. This sequence joins TRBV20-1 and TRBJ1-5; D not resolved. The CDR3 runs 14 residues. The germline V gene encodes CDR1 DFQATT and CDR2 SNEGSKA (reference sequence). V shed 1 base and J shed 0 bases, with 7 bases lying between them. This CDR3 is CSARGHLSNQPQHF. Here the CDR3 DNA reads TGCAGTGCTAGAGGACACCTTAGCAATCAGCCCCAGCATTTT.

This clonotype turned up a few times. V gene TRBV5-4 combines with J gene TRBJ1-1; 9 nucleotides line up with TRBD1. The V segment lost 0 bases and the J segment 9 bases; nucleotides outside the gene matches: 3. Germline assignment: CDR1 SGHNT and CDR2 YYREEE (reference sequence). The CDR3 totals 13 residues. The CDR3 nucleotides read TGTGCCAGCAGCTTGGGGGGGACAGGGAAAGCTTTCTTT. It yields the protein CASSLGGTGKAFF.